These T cell receptor beta chains were read from a single sample in a study of cytomegalovirus exposure and HLA in healthy donors. TCRdb's table, derived via immunoSEQ multiplex PCR, lists solely in-frame clones and lacks some. The table lists under 35,000 clones, 44% of them singletons. Sequenced: PBMCs. These receptors were obtained from a woman in her forties or fifties in good health and CMV-seronegative. CDR3s leave out the opening cysteine and the closing phenylalanine or tryptophan. Fields, in order: J gene, V gene, CDR3 protein.

TRBJ2-7,TRBV5-5,ASSIVAGGAYEQY
TRBJ2-2,TRBV29-1,SVEGSGKEQSGELF
TRBJ1-5,TRBV2,ASSEWGGLGNQPQH
TRBJ2-6,TRBV7-8,ASSLGGGNSGANVLT
TRBJ2-1,TRBV7-8,ASSIRLGNEQF
TRBJ2-5,TRBV6-1,ASSGGFQLTGTQY
TRBJ2-7,TRBV6-6,ASSYSMEYEQY
TRBJ2-5,TRBV2,ASNAWGLSQETQY
TRBJ1-4,TRBV7-9,ASTFGGDPNEKLF
TRBJ1-1,TRBV4-2,ASSPTGTRNTEAF
TRBJ2-3,TRBV9,ASSLAGDADTQY
TRBJ2-6,TRBV6-4,ASSPGGVPGANVLT
TRBJ2-1,TRBV9,ASSLGSGGALYNEQF
TRBJ2-1,TRBV18,ASSPPEGGAKDEQF
TRBJ2-5,TRBV7-9,ASSPPQGQETQY
TRBJ1-5,TRBV4-1,ASSLTEYQPQH
TRBJ1-6,TRBV30,AWSGPGVGNSPLH
TRBJ2-5,TRBV10-3,AISEGRDGQETQY
TRBJ2-7,TRBV27,ASSQGGRVYEQY
TRBJ2-1,TRBV6-5,ASMTSGTPEQF
TRBJ2-1,TRBV5-1,ASSVAASINEQF
TRBJ2-2,TRBV29-1,SVGLPTGELF
TRBJ2-7,TRBV18,ASSPRQGLGGEQY
TRBJ2-1,TRBV7-8,ASSLESNEQF
TRBJ2-2,TRBV9,ASSVGYYGTTNTGELF
TRBJ1-1,TRBV2,ASSPRTGGEAF
TRBJ1-1,TRBV2,ASSPRGQSAEAF
TRBJ1-3,TRBV18,ASSSDRQDRGNTIY
TRBJ1-2,TRBV5-1,ASSLVGQGEGYGYT
TRBJ2-7,TRBV5-5,ASSSYLAGGGEQY
TRBJ2-2,TRBV5-1,ASSGTGSTGELF
TRBJ2-3,TRBV5-4,ASSLRLAGSTDTQY
TRBJ2-5,TRBV5-1,ASSLADRKQETQY
TRBJ1-2,TRBV29-1,SVAETGKNYGYT
TRBJ2-3,TRBV7-9,SSSLGRGATDTQY
TRBJ2-6,TRBV19,ASSPGAQKANVLT
TRBJ2-1,TRBV5-1,ASSLDPGNYNEQF
TRBJ1-3,TRBV5-1,ASSPLTVFGNTIY
TRBJ2-3,TRBV6-6,ASSYVTIGDTQY
TRBJ1-1,TRBV5-4,ASSQGWGNTEAF
TRBJ1-1,TRBV6-1,ASSEALPEAF
TRBJ2-3,TRBV29-1,SVGNGGAKDTQY
TRBJ1-5,TRBV28,ASSLWTGANQPQH
TRBJ2-5,TRBV4-2,ASSQDGGGARWGETQY
TRBJ2-7,TRBV12-5,ASGGGPSSGLHEQY
TRBJ1-1,TRBV19,ATSDRANTEAF
TRBJ1-1,TRBV7-2,ASSFSGNTEAF
TRBJ2-5,TRBV5-1,ASSPGFQPSETQY
TRBJ2-3,TRBV4-2,ASSQEPSGAYTDTQY
TRBJ2-1,TRBV5-4,ASSLERVGNEQF
TRBJ2-7,TRBV15,ATSRGRTDEQY
TRBJ2-7,TRBV13,ASSFPPRLGALEEQY
TRBJ2-5,TRBV27,ASSFGRAAETQY
-,TRBV5-1,ASSLASGGTGSYEQY
TRBJ1-2,TRBV19,ASSVDRDLYGYT